The 25 T cell receptor beta chains reported below all come from one sample, sequenced in a study of control samples from healthy donors and cancer patients. Method: immunoSEQ multiplex PCR; TCRdb's copy keeps in-frame clones and lacks some. This sample has 130,000 or so clones; around 93% occur once, and the top ten carry less than 2.5%. The material sequenced was blood. The source is a woman aged 45 to 65 in good health.

This clone showed up just a few times. This chain joins TRBV6-2 or TRBV6-3 and TRBJ2-1; 7 bases map to TRBD2. After removal of 2 bases from V and 4 bases from J, the junction contained 5 bases not matched to a gene. The germline gives CDR1 MNHEY, CDR2 SVGEGT. The CDR3 contains 15 residues. The DNA for the CDR3 is TGTGCCAGCAGTTACGCGGGGGAGGCGTACAATGAGCAGTTCTTC. Translating it yields CASSYAGEAYNEQFF.

The chain uses TRBV10-3 and TRBJ2-1; D is unclear. V lost 5 bases, J lost 6 bases, and 17 bases lay in between. The CDR3 totals 15 residues. Germline values: CDR1 ENHRY, CDR2 SYGVKD. The CDR3 nucleotides read TGTGCCATCAGTTACGACCACCAACAAGGCAATGAGCAGTTCTTC. Encoded protein: CAISYDHQQGNEQFF.

This clone was recorded once. The CDR3 sequence is CASSLGGTANYEQYF. CDR3 nucleotide sequence: TGCGCCAGCAGCTTGGGGGGGACAGCTAACTACGAGCAGTACTTC. The chain uses TRBV5-1 and TRBJ2-7, with 7 positions matching TRBD1. The CDR3 is 15 amino acids. The junction had 6 bases not matched to a gene; V was cut back by 0 bases and J by 3 bases. The germline CDR1 and CDR2 sequences are SGHRS and YFSETQ.

The gene calls are TRBV5-1 and TRBJ1-4; D remains unclear. This CDR3 spans 14 amino acids. Trimming pared 4 bases from V and 5 bases from J, leaving 12 bases between. Per the germline V gene, CDR1 is SGHRS and CDR2 is YFSETQ. CDR3 DNA sequence: TGCGCCAGCAGCCTATTCGGACGGAATGAAAAACTGTTTTTT. Residues: CASSLFGRNEKLFF.

The V gene is TRBV29-1, the J gene TRBJ2-1, with 9 bases lining up with TRBD2. The J segment lost 7 bases and the V segment lost 2 bases, leaving 9 bases of the junction unmatched. Germline loops: CDR1 SQVTM, CDR2 ANQGSEA. CDR3 length equals 15 residues. In DNA, the CDR3 is TGCAGCGTTGAAAACGTAGCGGGAGTAGGAAATGAGCAGTTCTTC. Amino acids: CSVENVAGVGNEQFF.

Of note for this clone: Relative to the germline gene, one junction end is altered; a read error may explain this. The chain carries TRBV7-7 and TRBJ1-4; tentative D call: TRBD1 (5 bases). This CDR3 spans 13 amino acids. Germline V gene sequence: CDR1 SSHAT, CDR2 FNYEAQ (reference sequence). CDR3 loop: CASSLGAGEKLFF. The DNA for the CDR3 is TGTGCTAGCAGCTTAGGGGCTGGGGAAAAACTGTTTTTT.

The chain uses TRBV12-5 and TRBJ2-7, with D maybe TRBD1 (6 bases). The CDR3 totals 14 residues. Trimming took 5 bases from V and 2 from J, leaving 13 bases between them. Germline V gene sequence: CDR1 LGHNT, CDR2 FRNRAP. This chain's CDR3 is CASGDRDTTYEQYF. The DNA of the CDR3 is TGTGCTAGTGGTGACCGGGACACCACCTACGAGCAGTACTTC.

The V gene is TRBV7-6, the J gene TRBJ2-7; no clear D. Between the trimmed V and J ends, which lost 1 base and 3 bases, there was a span of 10 bases. Germline CDR1 SGHVS, CDR2 FNYEAQ. This CDR3 has 14 residues. The CDR3 coding sequence is TGTGCCAGCAGCTTAGAACACCAAGACTACGAGCAGTACTTC. Its protein product is CASSLEHQDYEQYF.

The V gene is TRBV28, the J gene TRBJ1-2; tentative D call: TRBD1 (6 bases). The CDR3 runs to 13 residues. The germline CDR1 and CDR2 sequences are MDHEN and SYDVKM. Deletions cut 6 bases from V and 4 bases from J, with 12 bases between. CDR3 DNA sequence: TGTGCCAGCAGGAACTCGGACAGCTATGGCTACACCTTC. Amino acid sequence: CASRNSDSYGYTF.

Here the CDR3 DNA reads TGTGCCAGTACGGTAGAAGTACTAAACACAGGGGAAGGCTATGGCTACACCTTC. It encodes CASTVEVLNTGEGYGYTF. The V call is TRBV19, the J call TRBJ1-2; 7 bases are a match to TRBD1. The CDR3 runs 18 residues. Germline CDR1 and CDR2: LNHDA and SQIVND (reference sequence). V lost 7 bases and J lost 4; bases outside the gene matches: 21.

The chain couples TRBV5-4 to TRBJ2-2, with 7 bases matching TRBD1. There are 16 residues in the CDR3. J gave up 5 bases and V 4 bases, and 11 bases lay outside the gene matches. In germline, CDR1 is SGHNT, CDR2 YYREEE (reference sequence). The CDR3 loop is CASSPGTAFGTGELFF. In DNA form, the CDR3 reads TGTGCCAGCAGCCCCGGGACAGCTTTTGGGACCGGGGAGCTGTTTTTT.

The rearrangement links TRBV19 to TRBJ2-1; D might be TRBD1 or TRBD2, each matching 5 bases. The CDR3 covers 11 residues. V dropped 7 bases and J dropped 7 bases, with 8 bases sitting between them. The germline V gene encodes CDR1 LNHDA and CDR2 SQIVND (reference sequence). The chain's CDR3 is CASTWGNEQFF. The CDR3 bases are TGTGCCAGTACCTGGGGGAATGAGCAGTTCTTC.

The V gene is TRBV10-3, the J gene TRBJ1-1; TRBD1 agrees at 12 bases. J lost 9 bases, V lost 10 bases, and 9 bases had no gene match. The CDR3 spans 13 residues. Looked up from germline, CDR1 is ENHRY and CDR2 is SYGVKD. The CDR3 region is CATEPGQGAKAFF. The CDR3 DNA follows: TGTGCCACGGAACCGGGACAGGGGGCGAAAGCTTTCTTT.

In its sample, this clone was seen a few times. This chain connects TRBV6-6 to TRBJ1-2, with TRBD1 identical over 7 bases. The germline gives CDR1 MNHNY, CDR2 SVGAGI (reference sequence). With V trimmed by 0 bases and J by 8 bases, 6 bases remained unmatched. The CDR3 is 14 residues long. The CDR3 DNA is TGTGCCAGCAGTTACTCCGAGGGGGCGAACGGCTACACCTTC. This codes for CASSYSEGANGYTF.

The rearrangement joins TRBV19 to TRBJ1-4, with 7 bases lining up with TRBD1. This CDR3 region has 17 residues. Germline V lookup: CDR1 LNHDA, CDR2 SQIVND (reference sequence). The V gene end was trimmed by 6 bases and the J gene end by 3 bases; junction bases not matched to a gene: 13. The CDR3 region has the DNA TGTGCCAGTAGCCCGACAGGGACTTATTCGGCTAATGAAAAACTGTTTTTT. The encoded protein is CASSPTGTYSANEKLFF.

This chain joins TRBV9 and TRBJ1-5, with a possible D match to TRBD1 (5 bases). Germline values: CDR1 SGDLS, CDR2 YYNGEE. The CDR3 runs 16 residues. With 0 bases removed from V and 0 bases from J, the gap between germline ends came to 10 bases. The CDR3 region is CASSVGAGSSNQPQHF. The DNA of the CDR3 is TGTGCCAGCAGCGTAGGGGCAGGGTCTAGCAATCAGCCCCAGCATTTT.

The rearrangement joins TRBV7-6 to TRBJ1-6, with 7 bases matching TRBD1. Germline loops: CDR1 SGHVS, CDR2 FNYEAQ. The CDR3 is made up of 16 amino acids. Unmatched junction bases numbered 12, after V lost 5 bases and J lost 8 bases. CDR3 coding DNA: TGTGCCAGCAGCCCACCAGGGGGGGGGTTTCATTCACCCCTCCACTTT. This gives the protein CASSPPGGGFHSPLHF.

This clone was seen only a few times. V gene TRBV2 combines with J gene TRBJ2-1; TRBD2 matches at 9 bases. The junction had 9 bases not matched to a gene; V was cut back by 0 bases and J by 9 bases. The CDR3 extends over 16 amino acids. Germline-derived CDR1 and CDR2 are SNHLY and FYNNEI. The CDR3: CASSEAGGGRVGEQFF. CDR3 bases: TGTGCCAGCAGTGAAGCGGGAGGCGGGAGGGTCGGTGAGCAGTTCTTC.

The rearrangement links TRBV2 to TRBJ1-5; D is ambiguous. The CDR3 runs 14 residues. Trimming took 2 bases from V and 9 from J, leaving 14 bases between them. In germline, CDR1 is SNHLY, CDR2 FYNNEI. The CDR3 here is CASSELPAGRPQHF. DNA for the CDR3: TGTGCCAGCAGTGAACTGCCAGCGGGCCGGCCCCAGCATTTT. Using reference TRBV2 and TRBJ1-5 for the parts outside the CDR3, the full variable domain is EPEVTQTPSHQVTQMGQEVILRCVPISNHLYFYWYRQILGQKVEFLVSFYNNEISEKSEIFDDQFSVERPDGSNFTLKIRSTKLEDSAMYFCASSELPAGRPQHFGDGTRLSIL.

The genes are TRBV18 and TRBJ2-6; D is ambiguous. Germline V gives CDR1 KGHSH, CDR2 LQKENI. Trimming removed 5 bases from V and 1 base from J, with 12 bases in between. This CDR3 spans 16 amino acids. This CDR3 reads CASSSSTPSGANVLTF. The CDR3, as DNA: TGTGCCAGCTCATCCTCAACCCCATCTGGGGCCAACGTCCTGACTTTC. Together with reference TRBV18 and TRBJ2-6, the CDR3 gives the full variable domain: NAGVMQNPRHLVRRRGQEARLRCSPMKGHSHVYWYRQLPEEGLKFMVYLQKENIIDESGMPKERFSAEFPKEGPSILRIQQVVRGDSAAYFCASSSSTPSGANVLTFGAGSRLTVL.

This clone was observed once. The chain recombines TRBV11-2 with TRBJ1-6; TRBD1 agrees at 8 bases. The V segment lost 5 bases and the J segment 10 bases; nucleotides outside the gene matches: 10. The CDR3 is made up of 15 amino acids. Germline-derived CDR1 and CDR2 are SGHAT and FQNNGV. As DNA, the CDR3 is TGTGCCAGCAGCAGCCGGACAGGGTCAGCCTCACCCCTCCACTTT. It encodes CASSSRTGSASPLHF.

On this clone itself: The junction and the germline gene differ at one end; a read error may be behind it. The genes are TRBV5-1 and TRBJ2-1; D gene ambiguous. Germline V gene sequence: CDR1 SGHRS, CDR2 YFSETQ. The CDR3 covers 11 residues. The DNA for the CDR3 is TGCGCCAGCAGCTCCCACAATGAGCAGTTCTTC. This encodes CASSSHNEQFF.

This clone was picked up one time. The V call is TRBV6-1, the J call TRBJ2-3, with a possible D match to TRBD1 (6 bases). Germline V gene lookup returns CDR1 MNHNS and CDR2 SASEGT. The CDR3 has 17 amino acids. Trimming left V 2 bases short and J 6 bases short, with 21 bases between. CDR3 coding DNA: TGTGCCAGCAGTGAATCCACTAGTTCCGGGACACTGGATACGCAGTATTTT. Amino acids: CASSESTSSGTLDTQYF.

The chain recombines TRBV5-6 with TRBJ2-1; D is unresolved. This CDR3 contains 13 residues. Germline CDR1 reads SGHDT; CDR2 reads YYEEEE. V lost 0 bases and J lost 6, with 7 bases in between. CDR3 loop: CASSLVDANEQFF. The CDR3 DNA follows: TGTGCCAGCAGCTTGGTCGATGCCAATGAGCAGTTCTTC.

The chain uses TRBV5-4 and TRBJ2-7, with unresolved D. The CDR3 runs 13 residues. The V end was cut by 3 bases, the J end by 3 bases, with 10 bases between. Germline lookup yields CDR1 SGHNT and CDR2 YYREEE (reference sequence). This CDR3 is CASSWAAIYEQYF. The DNA for the CDR3 is TGTGCCAGCAGCTGGGCGGCCATCTACGAGCAGTACTTC.